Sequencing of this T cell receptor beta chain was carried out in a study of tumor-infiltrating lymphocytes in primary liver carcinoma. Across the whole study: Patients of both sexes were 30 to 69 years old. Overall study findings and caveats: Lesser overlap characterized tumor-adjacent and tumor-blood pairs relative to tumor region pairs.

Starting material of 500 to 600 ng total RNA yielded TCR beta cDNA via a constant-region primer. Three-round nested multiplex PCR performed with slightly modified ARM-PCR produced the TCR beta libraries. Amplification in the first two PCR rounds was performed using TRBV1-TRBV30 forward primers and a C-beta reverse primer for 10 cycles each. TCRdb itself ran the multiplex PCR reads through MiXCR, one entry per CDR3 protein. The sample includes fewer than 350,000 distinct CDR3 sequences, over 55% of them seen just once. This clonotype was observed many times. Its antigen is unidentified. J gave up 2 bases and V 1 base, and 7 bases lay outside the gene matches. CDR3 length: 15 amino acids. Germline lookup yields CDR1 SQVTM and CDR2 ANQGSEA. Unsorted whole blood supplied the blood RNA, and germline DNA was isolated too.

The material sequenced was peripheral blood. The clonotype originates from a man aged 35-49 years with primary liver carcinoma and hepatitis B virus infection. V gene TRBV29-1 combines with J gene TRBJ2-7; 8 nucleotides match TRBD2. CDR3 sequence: CSVEVMAGGPYEQYF. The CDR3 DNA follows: TGCAGCGTTGAAGTTATGGCGGGAGGACCCTACGAGCAGTACTTC.